This TCR beta chain was documented in a study of early T cells in non-severe SARS-CoV-2 infection. Study-wide background: With bulk RNA from unsorted whole blood as input, sequencing yielded unpaired chains. General study findings and limits: Anti-spike CD8 responses were favored by VDJdb matching, which missed private and CD4 specificities.

V lost 4 bases and J lost 4; bases outside the gene matches: 10. Looked up from germline, CDR1 is SGDLS and CDR2 is YYNGEE. There are 16 residues in the CDR3. This clonotype was picked up a small number of times. Its antigen is currently unknown. TCRdb re-called the 5' RACE reads through MiXCR, storing one row per CDR3 protein. The table has 65,000 to 75,000 distinct CDR3 sequences, approximately 10% seen once; the top ten hold about 4.1%. Source material: whole blood. The TCR was taken from an adult who was a healthcare worker with PCR-confirmed SARS-CoV-2 infection or an uninfected control (not recorded which). The chain joins TRBV9 to TRBJ2-7; 11 nucleotides align to TRBD1. This CDR3 reads CASSIGQGAGLYEQYF. The DNA of the CDR3 is TGTGCCAGCAGCATCGGACAGGGGGCGGGATTATACGAGCAGTACTTC. The full variable domain, in which reference TRBV9 and TRBJ2-7 provide the parts outside the CDR3, is DSGVTQTPKHLITATGQRVTLRCSPRSGDLSVYWYQQSLDQGLQFLIQYYNGEERAKGNILERFSAQQFPDLHSELNLSSLELGDSALYFCASSIGQGAGLYEQYFGPGTRLTVT.